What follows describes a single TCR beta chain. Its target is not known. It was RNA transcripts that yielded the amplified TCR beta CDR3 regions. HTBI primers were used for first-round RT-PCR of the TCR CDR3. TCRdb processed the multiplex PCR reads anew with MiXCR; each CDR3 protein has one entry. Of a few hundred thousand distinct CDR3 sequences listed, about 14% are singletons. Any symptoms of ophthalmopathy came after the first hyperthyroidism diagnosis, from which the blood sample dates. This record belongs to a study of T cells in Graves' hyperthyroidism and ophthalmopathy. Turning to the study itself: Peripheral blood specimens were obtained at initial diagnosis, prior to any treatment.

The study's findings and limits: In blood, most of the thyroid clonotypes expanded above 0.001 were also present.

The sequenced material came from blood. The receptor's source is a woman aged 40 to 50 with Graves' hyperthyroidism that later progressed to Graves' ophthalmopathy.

The CDR3 DNA follows: TGCAGTGCTACAACAGGGGGCCCAGAGACCCAGTACTTC. Protein: CSATTGGPETQYF. V is TRBV20-1 and J is TRBJ2-5; 9 positions match TRBD1. V trimming: 4 bases; J trimming: 4 bases; junction bases outside the gene matches: 4. Germline CDR1 is DFQATT and CDR2 is SNEGSKA (reference sequence). The CDR3 runs 13 residues.